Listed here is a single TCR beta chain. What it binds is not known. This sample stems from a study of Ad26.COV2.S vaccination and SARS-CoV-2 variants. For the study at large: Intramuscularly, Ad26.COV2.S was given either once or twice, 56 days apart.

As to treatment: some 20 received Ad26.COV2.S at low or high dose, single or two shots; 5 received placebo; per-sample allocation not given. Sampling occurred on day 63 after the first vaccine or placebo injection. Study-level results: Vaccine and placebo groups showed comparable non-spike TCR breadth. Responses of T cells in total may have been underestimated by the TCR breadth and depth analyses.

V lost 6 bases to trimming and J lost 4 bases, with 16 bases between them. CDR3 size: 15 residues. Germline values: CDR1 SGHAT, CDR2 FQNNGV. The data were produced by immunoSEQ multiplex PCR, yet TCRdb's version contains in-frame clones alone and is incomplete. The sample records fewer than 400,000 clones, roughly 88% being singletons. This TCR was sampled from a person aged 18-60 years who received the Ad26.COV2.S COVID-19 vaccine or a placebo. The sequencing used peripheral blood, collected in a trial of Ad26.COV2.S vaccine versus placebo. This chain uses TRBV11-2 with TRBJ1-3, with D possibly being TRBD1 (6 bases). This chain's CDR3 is CASRTVGGRGNTIYF. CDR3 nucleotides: TGTGCCAGCAGAACGGTAGGGGGGCGAGGAAACACCATATATTTT.